This T cell receptor beta chain was found in a study of blood T cell repertoires in COVID-19. Overall study context: Collection of acute and convalescent COVID-19 samples took place in the United States, Italy and Spain. In each case, the material was cDNA or gDNA derived from T cells, B-cell-depleted T cells, or PBMCs.

The participants were between about 18 and 90 years old and came from 24 US areas. Participants' own reports of clinical history determined their cohort assignment. J gave up 2 bases and V 4 bases, and 4 bases lay outside the gene matches. The CDR3 totals 16 residues. Germline lookup yields CDR1 LGHNA and CDR2 YNFKEQ. Method: immunoSEQ multiplex PCR; TCRdb's copy keeps in-frame clones and lacks some. This sample yields about 250,000 clones, of which around nine tenths are seen a single time; almost 4% belongs to the top ten. The sample was PBMCs or T cells enriched from blood (not recorded which). The chain links TRBV4-2 to TRBJ2-5, with 13 bases aligning to TRBD2. This sequence was found in a woman under 40 with acute COVID-19. This CDR3 is CASSPGLAGLQETQYF. The DNA of the CDR3 is TGTGCCAGCAGCCCGGGACTAGCGGGGCTTCAAGAGACCCAGTACTTC.